A selection of T cell receptor beta chains follows, all from one sample in a study of blood T cell repertoires in COVID-19. Clones were sequenced by immunoSEQ multiplex PCR, and TCRdb holds only the in-frame ones, with some missing. Of under 150,000 clones in the sample, about 86% were seen once. Sequenced sample: peripheral blood. The receptors were gathered from a woman in her sixties with active or convalescent COVID-19. CDR3s include the opening cysteine and the closing phenylalanine or tryptophan. A D gene is named only where the DNA matches it firmly. A row's size may be missing; if present it is once, few, many or a size class.

V gene: TRBV19
J gene: TRBJ1-1
D gene: NA
clone size: NA
CDR3 DNA: TGTGCCAGTAGTACCAACTTGAACACTGAAGCTTTCTTT
CDR3 protein: CASSTNLNTEAFF

V gene: TRBV7-3
J gene: TRBJ2-6
D gene: NA
clone size: NA
CDR3 DNA: TGTGCCAGCAACCCCGGCGGCCCCCCAGGGGCCAACGTCCTGACTTTC
CDR3 protein: CASNPGGPPGANVLTF

V gene: TRBV3-1/TRBV3-2
J gene: TRBJ2-3
D gene: NA
clone size: NA
CDR3 DNA: TGTGCCAGCAGCCGGTCACAGGGTATCACAGATACGCAGTATTTT
CDR3 protein: CASSRSQGITDTQYF

V gene: TRBV7-9
J gene: TRBJ1-6
D gene: NA
clone size: NA
CDR3 DNA: TGTGCCAGCAGCTTAGACAGCTATAATTCACCCCTCCACTTT
CDR3 protein: CASSLDSYNSPLHF

V gene: TRBV29-1
J gene: TRBJ2-5
D gene: TRBD2
clone size: few
CDR3 DNA: TGCAGCGTAGTCTCCAATATGGGGGGGGACTTC
CDR3 protein: CSVVSNMGGDF

V gene: TRBV11-1
J gene: TRBJ2-2
D gene: TRBD1
clone size: NA
CDR3 DNA: TGTGCCAGCAGCCCTGGACAGGGGACCGGGGAGCTGTTTTTT
CDR3 protein: CASSPGQGTGELFF

V gene: TRBV10-1
J gene: TRBJ2-3
D gene: TRBD2
clone size: NA
CDR3 DNA: TGCGCCAGCGCCCAGGGACTAGCAACAGATACGCAGTATTTT
CDR3 protein: CASAQGLATDTQYF

V gene: TRBV27
J gene: TRBJ1-4
D gene: NA
clone size: NA
CDR3 DNA: TGTGCCAGCACGACAGCCAAGTCGGAAAAACTGTTTTTT
CDR3 protein: CASTTAKSEKLFF

V gene: TRBV19
J gene: TRBJ1-5
D gene: NA
clone size: NA
CDR3 DNA: TGTGCCAGTAGCCCCGACGGGAATCAGCCCCAGCATTTT
CDR3 protein: CASSPDGNQPQHF

V gene: TRBV7-8
J gene: TRBJ2-1
D gene: TRBD2
clone size: NA
CDR3 DNA: TGTGCCAGCAGCTTACTAGCGGGAGGGACCAATGAGCAGTTCTTC
CDR3 protein: CASSLLAGGTNEQFF

V gene: TRBV30
J gene: TRBJ1-2
D gene: TRBD1
clone size: NA
CDR3 DNA: TGTGCCTGGAGTGTTCAGGGGGCGCACGGCTACACCTTC
CDR3 protein: CAWSVQGAHGYTF

V gene: TRBV2
J gene: TRBJ2-2
D gene: TRBD2
clone size: NA
CDR3 DNA: TGTGCCAGCAGTGGGGCAGGGAGGGACACCGGGGAGCTGTTTTTT
CDR3 protein: CASSGAGRDTGELFF

V gene: TRBV4-1
J gene: TRBJ2-3
D gene: NA
clone size: few
CDR3 DNA: TGCGCCACACTAGGGAGCACAGATACGCAGTATTTT
CDR3 protein: CATLGSTDTQYF

V gene: TRBV7-6
J gene: TRBJ2-7
D gene: NA
clone size: NA
CDR3 DNA: TGTGCCAGCAGCTTATCGAGGGAAAACGAGCAGTACTTC
CDR3 protein: CASSLSRENEQYF

V gene: TRBV7-3
J gene: TRBJ2-5
D gene: TRBD2
clone size: NA
CDR3 DNA: TGTGCCAGCAGCTTAAATGCGGGAGGGCCGGAGACCCAGTACTTC
CDR3 protein: CASSLNAGGPETQYF

V gene: TRBV10-3
J gene: TRBJ1-2
D gene: NA
clone size: NA
CDR3 DNA: TGTGCCACCGCCACGATGACATCTAACTATGGCTACACCTTC
CDR3 protein: CATATMTSNYGYTF

V gene: TRBV4-2
J gene: TRBJ1-2
D gene: NA
clone size: NA
CDR3 DNA: TGTGCCAGCAGCCAAGAAAAGAGGATGACTAACTATGGCTACACCTTC
CDR3 protein: CASSQEKRMTNYGYTF

V gene: TRBV24-1
J gene: TRBJ1-4
D gene: NA
clone size: NA
CDR3 DNA: TGTGCCACCAGTGATCTTGGACAGCGAGGGTATCGGGAAAAACTGTTTTTT
CDR3 protein: CATSDLGQRGYREKLFF

V gene: TRBV5-5
J gene: TRBJ2-7
D gene: TRBD2
clone size: NA
CDR3 DNA: TGTGCCAGCAGCCCGGGACTAGCGGGACCCTCCTACGAGCAGTACTTC
CDR3 protein: CASSPGLAGPSYEQYF

V gene: TRBV28
J gene: TRBJ1-5
D gene: NA
clone size: NA
CDR3 DNA: TGTGCCAGCAGGAAACAGGGTGGGCAGCCCCAGCATTTT
CDR3 protein: CASRKQGGQPQHF

V gene: TRBV6-1
J gene: TRBJ2-6
D gene: NA
clone size: many
CDR3 DNA: TGTGCCAGCAGTGAGGAGTCCAGGGTTCTTGGGGCCAACGTCCTGACTTTC
CDR3 protein: CASSEESRVLGANVLTF

V gene: TRBV6-5
J gene: TRBJ2-3
D gene: NA
clone size: NA
CDR3 DNA: TGTGCCGCCCGGCGTCCAGGGCTCCGGGATACGCAGTATTTT
CDR3 protein: CAARRPGLRDTQYF

V gene: TRBV30
J gene: TRBJ2-3
D gene: NA
clone size: NA
CDR3 DNA: TGTGCCTGGGACTGGTCTAGCACAGATACGCAGTATTTT
CDR3 protein: CAWDWSSTDTQYF

V gene: TRBV7-2
J gene: TRBJ2-3
D gene: NA
clone size: NA
CDR3 DNA: TGTGCCAGCAGCATCGGGGTAGCTCCAGATACGCAGTATTTT
CDR3 protein: CASSIGVAPDTQYF

V gene: TRBV5-1
J gene: TRBJ1-2
D gene: TRBD1
clone size: few
CDR3 DNA: TGCGCCAGCAGCTCAACGACAGGGGGTATTGGAGGCTACACCTTC
CDR3 protein: CASSSTTGGIGGYTF

V gene: TRBV4-1
J gene: TRBJ1-5
D gene: NA
clone size: once
CDR3 DNA: TGCGCCAGCAGCAAAAGGCGGGTGTGGGAGGGGAGCAATCAGCCCCAGCATTTT
CDR3 protein: CASSKRRVWEGSNQPQHF

V gene: TRBV30
J gene: TRBJ1-1
D gene: NA
clone size: NA
CDR3 DNA: TGTGCCTGGAGTACCGAACGGACTGAAGCTTTCTTT
CDR3 protein: CAWSTERTEAFF

V gene: TRBV19
J gene: TRBJ2-3
D gene: TRBD2
clone size: NA
CDR3 DNA: TGTGCCAGTAGATCCGGGACTAGCGCTACAGATACGCAGTATTTT
CDR3 protein: CASRSGTSATDTQYF

V gene: TRBV29-1
J gene: TRBJ1-1
D gene: NA
clone size: NA
CDR3 DNA: TGCAGCGGCTCCCAGGGGAACACTGAAGCTTTCTTT
CDR3 protein: CSGSQGNTEAFF

V gene: TRBV19
J gene: TRBJ1-2
D gene: NA
clone size: NA
CDR3 DNA: TGTGCCAGTATAAACCCGGGACTCAACTATGGCTACACCTTC
CDR3 protein: CASINPGLNYGYTF

V gene: TRBV29-1
J gene: TRBJ1-1
D gene: TRBD1
clone size: NA
CDR3 DNA: TGCAGCGTGCCGGGACAGGGGAACACTGAAGCTTTCTTT
CDR3 protein: CSVPGQGNTEAFF

V gene: TRBV28
J gene: TRBJ1-2
D gene: TRBD1
clone size: NA
CDR3 DNA: TGTGCCAGCAGCCCCTCCGGGACAGGGATTTGGGGCTACACCTTC
CDR3 protein: CASSPSGTGIWGYTF

V gene: TRBV24-1
J gene: TRBJ1-1
D gene: TRBD1
clone size: once
CDR3 DNA: TGTGCCACCGCCGACAGAACTTCAGGGGGAACTGTGACTGAAGCTTTCTTT
CDR3 protein: CATADRTSGGTVTEAFF

V gene: TRBV5-1
J gene: TRBJ2-3
D gene: TRBD1
clone size: NA
CDR3 DNA: TGCGCCAGCAGCCAACTGAGGACAGGGGGCAAAGATACGCAGTATTTT
CDR3 protein: CASSQLRTGGKDTQYF

V gene: TRBV20-1
J gene: TRBJ2-1
D gene: NA
clone size: few
CDR3 DNA: TGCAGTGCTAGATCGAGCTATGAGCAGTTCTTC
CDR3 protein: CSARSSYEQFF

V gene: TRBV19
J gene: TRBJ1-2
D gene: TRBD1
clone size: NA
CDR3 DNA: TGTGCCAGTAGCCCTGGACAGGGCAACTATGGCTACACCTTC
CDR3 protein: CASSPGQGNYGYTF

V gene: TRBV19
J gene: TRBJ1-3
D gene: NA
clone size: NA
CDR3 DNA: TGTGCCAGTAGCCCACAGGGAGTATTTGGAAACACCATATATTTT
CDR3 protein: CASSPQGVFGNTIYF

V gene: TRBV18
J gene: TRBJ1-1
D gene: TRBD1
clone size: NA
CDR3 DNA: TGTGCCAGCTCCCCCTTTTTTCCGGGACAGGGGAACACTGAAGCTTTCTTT
CDR3 protein: CASSPFFPGQGNTEAFF

V gene: TRBV6-1
J gene: TRBJ2-3
D gene: TRBD1
clone size: NA
CDR3 DNA: TGTGCCAGCAGTGGTAGACAGGGGGCAAGCACAGATACGCAGTATTTT
CDR3 protein: CASSGRQGASTDTQYF

V gene: TRBV27
J gene: TRBJ1-1
D gene: TRBD1
clone size: few
CDR3 DNA: TGTGCCAGTCACCGGGACAGGGACACTGAAGCTTTCTTT
CDR3 protein: CASHRDRDTEAFF

V gene: TRBV27
J gene: TRBJ2-1
D gene: TRBD2
clone size: NA
CDR3 DNA: TGTGCCAGCAGTGGGGGACTAGCGGGATATAATGAGCAGTTCTTC
CDR3 protein: CASSGGLAGYNEQFF

V gene: TRBV28
J gene: TRBJ1-4
D gene: NA
clone size: NA
CDR3 DNA: TGTGCCAGCAGTTACGGAACTAATGAAAAACTGTTTTTT
CDR3 protein: CASSYGTNEKLFF

V gene: TRBV5-1
J gene: TRBJ1-2
D gene: NA
clone size: NA
CDR3 DNA: TGCGCCAGCAGCTACGACAGAGCTAACTATGGCTACACCTTC
CDR3 protein: CASSYDRANYGYTF

V gene: TRBV27
J gene: TRBJ1-1
D gene: NA
clone size: NA
CDR3 DNA: TGTGCCAGCAGTTTAGGTAAATCTGGGAGCACTGAAGCTTTCTTT
CDR3 protein: CASSLGKSGSTEAFF

V gene: TRBV28
J gene: TRBJ2-5
D gene: NA
clone size: NA
CDR3 DNA: TGTGCCAGCAGTCTAGACCGTTCTGGAGAGACCCAGTACTTC
CDR3 protein: CASSLDRSGETQYF

V gene: TRBV19
J gene: TRBJ2-3
D gene: TRBD2
clone size: NA
CDR3 DNA: TGTGCCAGTAGTAGCGGCGGGGGGTCAGAAGATACGCAGTATTTT
CDR3 protein: CASSSGGGSEDTQYF

V gene: TRBV24-1
J gene: TRBJ2-3
D gene: TRBD2
clone size: NA
CDR3 DNA: TGTGCCACCAGCGGGGGGAGGGCCGGATCGACAGATACGCAGTATTTT
CDR3 protein: CATSGGRAGSTDTQYF

V gene: TRBV19
J gene: TRBJ1-6
D gene: TRBD1
clone size: once
CDR3 DNA: TGTGCCAGTAGTGGGACAGGGGTCCCTGGTAATTCACCCCTCCACTTT
CDR3 protein: CASSGTGVPGNSPLHF

V gene: TRBV7-2
J gene: TRBJ2-7
D gene: NA
clone size: few
CDR3 DNA: TGTGCCAGCAGCTTTAACTCCTACGAGCAGTACTTC
CDR3 protein: CASSFNSYEQYF

V gene: TRBV29-1
J gene: TRBJ1-1
D gene: NA
clone size: NA
CDR3 DNA: TGCAGCGTCCGCTTGACAGGGAACACTGAAGCTTTCTTT
CDR3 protein: CSVRLTGNTEAFF

V gene: TRBV5-1
J gene: TRBJ1-2
D gene: NA
clone size: NA
CDR3 DNA: TGCGCCAGCAGCTTGGACGGTAACTATGGCTACACCTTC
CDR3 protein: CASSLDGNYGYTF

V gene: TRBV27
J gene: TRBJ2-7
D gene: NA
clone size: NA
CDR3 DNA: TGTGCCAGCAGTAATGGCAATCGGGGGGCCCCCTACGAGCAGTACTTC
CDR3 protein: CASSNGNRGAPYEQYF

V gene: TRBV10-3
J gene: TRBJ1-4
D gene: NA
clone size: NA
CDR3 DNA: TGTGCCATCAGTGAGACAGCCTTGGGAGGTGCCAATGAAAAACTGTTTTTT
CDR3 protein: CAISETALGGANEKLFF

V gene: TRBV29-1
J gene: TRBJ2-1
D gene: NA
clone size: NA
CDR3 DNA: TGCAGCGTTAAGGGGGTCTATGAGCAGTTCTTC
CDR3 protein: CSVKGVYEQFF

V gene: TRBV27
J gene: TRBJ2-7
D gene: NA
clone size: NA
CDR3 DNA: TGTGCCAGCAGTCCTCGAGGGGAGGTTTACGAGCAGTACTTC
CDR3 protein: CASSPRGEVYEQYF

V gene: TRBV5-1
J gene: TRBJ1-1
D gene: NA
clone size: few
CDR3 DNA: TGCGCCAGCAGCTTGGTTCCGTGGCAGGCAGACACTGAAGCTTTCTTT
CDR3 protein: CASSLVPWQADTEAFF

V gene: TRBV25-1
J gene: TRBJ1-1
D gene: TRBD1
clone size: NA
CDR3 DNA: TGTGCCAGCAGTGAACGGGACAGGGGGAATACTGAAGCTTTCTTT
CDR3 protein: CASSERDRGNTEAFF